The clone carrying this T cell receptor beta chain was counted ten times or more. As yet, its antigen is unknown. This specimen belongs to a study of metastatic and nonmetastatic thyroid tumors. About the research overall: The comparison covered peripheral blood and tumor or nodule tissue in malignant and benign thyroid patients.

Trimming took off 4 bases at V and 7 bases at J, with 7 bases between the two ends. This CDR3 is 12 amino acids long. Study-level results: Reportedly, malignant thyroid tumors had significantly higher TCR beta diversity than benign nodules, in blood and tumor.

Among the patients, none had received any treatment before thyroid surgery. Per the study methods: CDR3 differences across clinicopathological groups were used to build a distant-metastasis classifier for papillary thyroid cancer. TCRdb ran MiXCR on the PCR reads. TCRdb's processing, not the authors', yielded these V and J calls. Among around 50,000 clones listed, less than 30% were seen once. The receptor's source is a female donor with papillary thyroid cancer or a benign thyroid nodule (not recorded which). Some clones in this sample may be carry-over from other donors' samples. The rearrangement links TRBV12-3 or TRBV12-4 to TRBJ2-2, with D maybe TRBD2 (5 bases). The sequencing input was blood. CDR3 loop: CASSYRGGELFF. The CDR3 region has the DNA TGTGCCAGCAGTTATCGGGGCGGGGAGCTGTTTTTT.